This is a list of T cell receptor beta chains from one sample in a study of blood T cell repertoires in COVID-19. Only in-frame clones appear in the TCRdb table, and some are missing; sequencing was by immunoSEQ multiplex PCR. The sample has approximately 290,000 clones; about 90% are singletons. The sequenced sample was peripheral blood. All receptors come from a woman aged 25 to 39 with COVID-19, enrolled during active disease. Each CDR3 is given with its conserved first and last residue. A D gene is named only where the DNA matches it firmly. Size tells how often a clone was seen (once, few, many) or the class of an expanded clone, and some rows leave it out.

D gene: TRBD2; clone size: -; V gene: TRBV12-3/TRBV12-4; J gene: TRBJ2-3; CDR3 DNA: TGTGCCAGCAGTGGCGGACTAGCCACAACGCATTTT; CDR3 protein: CASSGGLATTHF
D gene: -; clone size: -; V gene: TRBV4-1; J gene: TRBJ2-5; CDR3 DNA: TGCGCCTCCGGGGAGACGGGAGAGACCCAGTACTTC; CDR3 protein: CASGETGETQYF
D gene: TRBD2; clone size: -; V gene: TRBV5-1; J gene: TRBJ2-7; CDR3 DNA: TGCGCCAGCAGCTTGGTAGGTAGCGGGGAAGACTACGAGCAGTACTTC; CDR3 protein: CASSLVGSGEDYEQYF
D gene: -; clone size: -; V gene: TRBV6-1; J gene: TRBJ2-1; CDR3 DNA: TGTGCCAGCAGCGAAGTAGGGGGAGCCTACAATGAGCAGTTCTTC; CDR3 protein: CASSEVGGAYNEQFF
D gene: -; clone size: few; V gene: TRBV10-2; J gene: TRBJ1-3; CDR3 DNA: TGCGCCGTACAGAAGGGAAACACCATATATTTT; CDR3 protein: CAVQKGNTIYF
D gene: TRBD1; clone size: -; V gene: TRBV9; J gene: TRBJ1-5; CDR3 DNA: TGTGCCAGCAGCTGGGGACAGGGGCAAGGACAGCCCCAGCATTTT; CDR3 protein: CASSWGQGQGQPQHF
D gene: -; clone size: few; V gene: TRBV10-3; J gene: TRBJ1-6; CDR3 DNA: TGTGCCATCAGACCGGGAGGGTTTAATTCACCCCTCCACTTT; CDR3 protein: CAIRPGGFNSPLHF
D gene: -; clone size: once; V gene: TRBV7-9; J gene: TRBJ2-2; CDR3 DNA: TGTGCCAGCAGCCCTGGGGGGGCATCGACCGGGGAGCTGTTTTTT; CDR3 protein: CASSPGGASTGELFF
D gene: -; clone size: -; V gene: TRBV2; J gene: TRBJ2-7; CDR3 DNA: TGTGCCAGCATGGGCAGGGCAGGAGGGGAGCAGTACTTC; CDR3 protein: CASMGRAGGEQYF
D gene: -; clone size: -; V gene: TRBV5-1; J gene: TRBJ2-1; CDR3 DNA: TGCGCCAGCAACCAAGGTCCCAAAAGAGACGAGGGCGATGAGCAGTTCTTC; CDR3 protein: CASNQGPKRDEGDEQFF
D gene: TRBD2; clone size: -; V gene: TRBV5-4; J gene: TRBJ2-1; CDR3 DNA: TGTGCCAGCAGTAAACTAGCGGGGGGACTAGACTACAATGAGCAGTTCTTC; CDR3 protein: CASSKLAGGLDYNEQFF
D gene: TRBD1; clone size: -; V gene: TRBV2; J gene: TRBJ1-6; CDR3 DNA: TGTGCCAGCAGTGAACCCCGGGACAGCGATTTTAATTCACCCCTCCACTTT; CDR3 protein: CASSEPRDSDFNSPLHF
D gene: TRBD1; clone size: -; V gene: TRBV29-1; J gene: TRBJ2-7; CDR3 DNA: TGCAGCGTTGGTCAGGGGGTCTACGAGCAGTACTTC; CDR3 protein: CSVGQGVYEQYF
D gene: TRBD1; clone size: -; V gene: TRBV11-2; J gene: TRBJ1-2; CDR3 DNA: TGTGCCAGCAGCTTGGGACAGGGTGAAGGCTACACCTTC; CDR3 protein: CASSLGQGEGYTF
D gene: TRBD1; clone size: -; V gene: TRBV7-9; J gene: TRBJ1-2; CDR3 DNA: TGTGCCAGCAGCCAAAGACCGGACAGGGCCGAGGGTGGCTACACCTTC; CDR3 protein: CASSQRPDRAEGGYTF
D gene: -; clone size: -; V gene: TRBV6-5; J gene: TRBJ1-6; CDR3 DNA: TGTGCCAGCAGTTACTCCACGCCAGGGGTAGGGTCACCCCTCCACTTT; CDR3 protein: CASSYSTPGVGSPLHF
D gene: TRBD1; clone size: -; V gene: TRBV11-2; J gene: TRBJ2-2; CDR3 DNA: TGTGCCAGCAGCTCCAGATGGCAGGGGGCATCGGGGGAGCTGTTTTTT; CDR3 protein: CASSSRWQGASGELFF
D gene: TRBD1; clone size: -; V gene: TRBV5-5; J gene: TRBJ2-3; CDR3 DNA: TGTGCCAGCAGCTTGGGAACAGGGGGCGCCCGTAGCACAGATACGCAGTATTTT; CDR3 protein: CASSLGTGGARSTDTQYF
D gene: -; clone size: -; V gene: TRBV27; J gene: TRBJ1-1; CDR3 DNA: TGTGCCAGCAGTTTCTCAGGGGCCATGAACACTGAAGCTTTCTTT; CDR3 protein: CASSFSGAMNTEAFF
D gene: TRBD2; clone size: once; V gene: TRBV4-2; J gene: TRBJ2-5; CDR3 DNA: TGTGCCAGCAGCCGTAACGGGGGGGCTAAAGAGACCCAGTACTTC; CDR3 protein: CASSRNGGAKETQYF
D gene: -; clone size: -; V gene: TRBV29-1; J gene: TRBJ2-7; CDR3 DNA: TGCAGCGTTGACGAGGGCTACGAGCAGTACTTC; CDR3 protein: CSVDEGYEQYF
D gene: -; clone size: -; V gene: TRBV27; J gene: TRBJ1-2; CDR3 DNA: TGTGCCAGCAGTCTGCAGGCAGGCGCTTTCTATGGCTACACCTTC; CDR3 protein: CASSLQAGAFYGYTF
D gene: -; clone size: -; V gene: TRBV28; J gene: TRBJ2-2; CDR3 DNA: TGTGCCAGCAGTAACAGTAACACCGGGGAGCTGTTTTTT; CDR3 protein: CASSNSNTGELFF
D gene: -; clone size: -; V gene: TRBV20-1; J gene: TRBJ1-3; CDR3 DNA: TGCAGTGCTAGTTTATCAGGCTTGGCTGGAAACACCATATATTTT; CDR3 protein: CSASLSGLAGNTIYF
D gene: -; clone size: -; V gene: TRBV6-2/TRBV6-3; J gene: TRBJ2-3; CDR3 DNA: TGTGCCAGCAGCCTAGCGCGTAGCACAGATACGCAGTATTTT; CDR3 protein: CASSLARSTDTQYF
D gene: -; clone size: -; V gene: TRBV7-2; J gene: TRBJ1-1; CDR3 DNA: TGTGCCAGCAGCCCACGAGGGGGGAACACTGAAGCTTTCTTT; CDR3 protein: CASSPRGGNTEAFF
D gene: -; clone size: -; V gene: TRBV21-1; J gene: TRBJ2-2; CDR3 DNA: TGTGCCAGCAGCAAATGTGAGGCGCCCGGGGAGCTGTTTTTT; CDR3 protein: CASSKCEAPGELFF
D gene: -; clone size: -; V gene: TRBV12-5; J gene: TRBJ1-6; CDR3 DNA: TGTGCTAGTGGTTCTCGACTTGGTTCACCCCTCCACTTT; CDR3 protein: CASGSRLGSPLHF
D gene: -; clone size: -; V gene: TRBV10-3; J gene: TRBJ1-5; CDR3 DNA: TGTGCCATCAGTGAGTCGGCCTTTCAGCCCCAGCATTTT; CDR3 protein: CAISESAFQPQHF
D gene: -; clone size: -; V gene: TRBV19; J gene: TRBJ2-7; CDR3 DNA: TGTGCCAGTAGGCTCACAGAGACCCACTACGAGCAGTACTTC; CDR3 protein: CASRLTETHYEQYF
D gene: -; clone size: -; V gene: TRBV18; J gene: TRBJ1-1; CDR3 DNA: TGTGCCAGCTCACCGACGGACAGTCAAGCTTTCTTT; CDR3 protein: CASSPTDSQAFF
D gene: -; clone size: few; V gene: TRBV7-2; J gene: TRBJ1-3; CDR3 DNA: TGTGCCAGCTGGCGGGGGCCCTCTGGAAACACCATATATTTT; CDR3 protein: CASWRGPSGNTIYF
D gene: TRBD2; clone size: -; V gene: TRBV9; J gene: TRBJ2-2; CDR3 DNA: TGTGCCAGCAGCGTAGCTGGTAGCGGGGGGCCCGGGGAGCTGTTTTTT; CDR3 protein: CASSVAGSGGPGELFF
D gene: -; clone size: -; V gene: TRBV5-6; J gene: TRBJ2-3; CDR3 DNA: TGTGCCAGCAGCTTGTGGGGGCCTTCCACAGATACGCAGTATTTT; CDR3 protein: CASSLWGPSTDTQYF
D gene: TRBD2; clone size: few; V gene: TRBV25-1; J gene: TRBJ2-3; CDR3 DNA: TGTGCCAGCAGCTCAGCGGGGGGGCCGGGAGATACGCAGTATTTT; CDR3 protein: CASSSAGGPGDTQYF
D gene: -; clone size: -; V gene: TRBV27; J gene: TRBJ2-2; CDR3 DNA: TGTGCCAGCAGTCCCCGACTCCTAACTGGGGAGCTGTTTTTT; CDR3 protein: CASSPRLLTGELFF
D gene: -; clone size: few; V gene: TRBV8-1; J gene: TRBJ1-3; CDR3 DNA: TGTGGCAGTGCATCCGCAGCCCCGAGACTCCCCGGAAACACCATATATTTT; CDR3 protein: CGSASAAPRLPGNTIYF
D gene: -; clone size: few; V gene: TRBV10-2; J gene: TRBJ1-2; CDR3 DNA: TGCGCCACCCGGACAGACTATGGCTACACCTTC; CDR3 protein: CATRTDYGYTF
D gene: TRBD2; clone size: -; V gene: TRBV7-2; J gene: TRBJ2-1; CDR3 DNA: TGTGCCAGCAGCTTTCTCGGAAGCGGGGGGGCCTCGAATGAGCAGTTCTTC; CDR3 protein: CASSFLGSGGASNEQFF
D gene: -; clone size: -; V gene: TRBV12-3/TRBV12-4; J gene: TRBJ1-1; CDR3 DNA: TGTGCCAGCAGTTTTGGTCGTGATAGAGAAGCTTTCTTT; CDR3 protein: CASSFGRDREAFF
D gene: -; clone size: -; V gene: TRBV6-6; J gene: TRBJ1-6; CDR3 DNA: TGTGCCAGCAGTCCCTTAACCCGACCCGGGGGAGGTAATTCACCCCTCCACTTT; CDR3 protein: CASSPLTRPGGGNSPLHF
D gene: TRBD2; clone size: -; V gene: TRBV27; J gene: TRBJ2-1; CDR3 DNA: TGTGCCAGCAGTTCGGGACTAGCAGGTTTTGGTGAGCAGTTCTTC; CDR3 protein: CASSSGLAGFGEQFF
D gene: -; clone size: -; V gene: TRBV5-1; J gene: TRBJ2-1; CDR3 DNA: TGCGCCAGCAGCTTGTCCTCAGGGATAAATGAGCAGTTCTTC; CDR3 protein: CASSLSSGINEQFF
D gene: -; clone size: -; V gene: TRBV29-1; J gene: TRBJ1-1; CDR3 DNA: TGCAGCGTTGTGAGGGTAATGGACACTGAAGCTTTCTTT; CDR3 protein: CSVVRVMDTEAFF
D gene: TRBD1; clone size: -; V gene: TRBV6-5; J gene: TRBJ2-1; CDR3 DNA: TGTGCCAGCAGTTACTCAAACAGGGGTTACAATGAGCAGTTCTTC; CDR3 protein: CASSYSNRGYNEQFF
D gene: TRBD1; clone size: -; V gene: TRBV19; J gene: TRBJ2-1; CDR3 DNA: TGTGCCAGTAGTTTCGGTACAGGGGGCGCGTCCTACAATGAGCAGTTCTTC; CDR3 protein: CASSFGTGGASYNEQFF
D gene: -; clone size: once; V gene: TRBV15; J gene: TRBJ1-5; CDR3 DNA: TGTGCCACCAGCAGAGCTCGGGGGCCCCAGCATTTT; CDR3 protein: CATSRARGPQHF
D gene: -; clone size: -; V gene: TRBV9; J gene: TRBJ1-2; CDR3 DNA: TGTGCCAGCAGGGACGGGGGACACTATGGCTACACCTTC; CDR3 protein: CASRDGGHYGYTF
D gene: -; clone size: -; V gene: TRBV4-1; J gene: TRBJ1-1; CDR3 DNA: TGCGCCAGCAGCCAAGTATGGGGGGACACTGAAGCTTTCTTT; CDR3 protein: CASSQVWGDTEAFF
D gene: -; clone size: -; V gene: TRBV24-1; J gene: TRBJ2-2; CDR3 DNA: TGTGCCACCAGTGACTCGACTTACACCGGGGAGCTGTTTTTT; CDR3 protein: CATSDSTYTGELFF
D gene: -; clone size: -; V gene: TRBV27; J gene: TRBJ2-5; CDR3 DNA: TGTGCCAGCAGACCCCTCGGGGGTCCTCCAGAGACCCAGTACTTC; CDR3 protein: CASRPLGGPPETQYF
D gene: -; clone size: -; V gene: TRBV19; J gene: TRBJ2-7; CDR3 DNA: TGTGCCACTCTTCCCCCCGGGTTCCTACGAGGGCAGTACTTC; CDR3 protein: CATLPPGFLRGQYF
D gene: TRBD1; clone size: -; V gene: TRBV15; J gene: TRBJ1-1; CDR3 DNA: TGTGCCACCAGCAGAGGAAGGACAGGGGGCTATTTTATCGTGTTTTCTGAAGCTTTCTTT; CDR3 protein: CATSRGRTGGYFIVFSEAFF
D gene: TRBD1; clone size: -; V gene: TRBV27; J gene: TRBJ1-2; CDR3 DNA: TGTGCCAGCAGTGGTCCGGGACAGGGTGGTGGAGACTATGGCTACACCTTC; CDR3 protein: CASSGPGQGGGDYGYTF
D gene: TRBD1; clone size: -; V gene: TRBV28; J gene: TRBJ2-4; CDR3 DNA: TGTGCCAGCGCCGTATCGGGACAGGGACCGTTAGCCAAAAACATTCAGTACTTC; CDR3 protein: CASAVSGQGPLAKNIQYF
D gene: -; clone size: -; V gene: TRBV7-7; J gene: TRBJ1-1; CDR3 DNA: TGTGCCAGCAGCTTCGCGGGCAATCAACGGAACACTGAAGCTTTCTTT; CDR3 protein: CASSFAGNQRNTEAFF